A selection of T cell receptor beta chains follows, all from one sample in a study of identical twins. TCRdb passed the 5' RACE reads through MiXCR, listing each CDR3 protein once. The data show under 500,000 distinct CDR3 sequences, 13% to 15% seen once. The same sample was also studied in work on yellow fever vaccine responses in identical twins.

Input material: CD4+ T cells sorted from blood. The receptors shown here come from a woman in her late teens or twenties in good health. Each CDR3 is given with its conserved first and last residue. Fields, in order: CDR3 protein, CDR3 DNA, clone size, D gene, J gene, V gene. D genes are given only for firm matches. Where a row states a size, it is once, few, many or the class of an expanded clone; other rows omit it.

cdr3_aa: CASILDRKSYEQYF
cdr3_nt: TGTGCCAGTATCCTGGACAGGAAGAGCTACGAGCAGTACTTC
clone_size: few
d_call: TRBD1
j_call: TRBJ2-7
v_call: TRBV3-1

cdr3_aa: CASIILAGGPSEQFF
cdr3_nt: TGTGCCAGCATTATTCTAGCGGGAGGGCCTAGTGAGCAGTTCTTC
clone_size: .
d_call: TRBD2
j_call: TRBJ2-1
v_call: TRBV12-3/TRBV12-4

cdr3_aa: CSVVWLAAHNEQFF
cdr3_nt: TGCAGCGTTGTATGGCTAGCGGCTCACAATGAGCAGTTCTTC
clone_size: .
d_call: TRBD2
j_call: TRBJ2-1
v_call: TRBV29-1

cdr3_aa: CASSREVHTDTQYF
cdr3_nt: TGTGCCAGCAGTAGGGAGGTGCACACAGATACGCAGTATTTT
clone_size: few
d_call: .
j_call: TRBJ2-3
v_call: TRBV6-1

cdr3_aa: CATSDLDSGGTYNEQFF
cdr3_nt: TGTGCCACCAGTGATTTGGATAGCGGGGGGACCTACAATGAGCAGTTCTTC
clone_size: .
d_call: TRBD2
j_call: TRBJ2-1
v_call: TRBV24-1

cdr3_aa: CASRNINRANVLTF
cdr3_nt: TGTGCCAGCAGAAATATCAACAGGGCCAACGTCCTGACTTTC
clone_size: few
d_call: .
j_call: TRBJ2-6
v_call: TRBV7-2

cdr3_aa: CASSSERVHTGELFF
cdr3_nt: TGCGCCAGCAGCTCCGAGCGGGTGCACACCGGGGAGCTGTTTTTT
clone_size: .
d_call: .
j_call: TRBJ2-2
v_call: TRBV5-1

cdr3_aa: CASSQTGTGSNQPQHF
cdr3_nt: TGTGCCAGCAGCCAGACCGGGACAGGGAGCAATCAGCCCCAGCATTTT
clone_size: .
d_call: TRBD1
j_call: TRBJ1-5
v_call: TRBV3-1

cdr3_aa: CASSLARQSADTQYF
cdr3_nt: TGCGCCAGCAGCTTGGCCAGGCAGAGCGCAGATACGCAGTATTTT
clone_size: .
d_call: .
j_call: TRBJ2-3
v_call: TRBV5-1

cdr3_aa: CASSDRVISGANVLTF
cdr3_nt: TGTGCAAGCAGCGACAGGGTTATCTCTGGGGCCAACGTCCTGACTTTC
clone_size: few
d_call: TRBD1
j_call: TRBJ2-6
v_call: TRBV2

cdr3_aa: CASLAGTVREQYF
cdr3_nt: TGTGCCAGCCTCGCCGGGACAGTTCGGGAGCAGTACTTC
clone_size: .
d_call: TRBD1
j_call: TRBJ2-7
v_call: TRBV28

cdr3_aa: CASSQDTGQTQYF
cdr3_nt: TGCGCCAGCAGCCAAGACACCGGACAGACCCAGTACTTC
clone_size: many
d_call: .
j_call: TRBJ2-5
v_call: TRBV4-3

cdr3_aa: CATLGQGTGELFF
cdr3_nt: TGTGCCACCTTAGGACAGGGGACCGGGGAGCTGTTTTTT
clone_size: few
d_call: TRBD1
j_call: TRBJ2-2
v_call: TRBV27

cdr3_aa: CSVESGAQETQYF
cdr3_nt: TGCAGCGTTGAGTCGGGGGCCCAAGAGACCCAGTACTTC
clone_size: few
d_call: .
j_call: TRBJ2-5
v_call: TRBV29-1

cdr3_aa: CASRVGSKMPHEQYF
cdr3_nt: TGTGCCAGCAGGGTCGGCTCGAAGATGCCCCACGAGCAGTACTTC
clone_size: .
d_call: .
j_call: TRBJ2-7
v_call: TRBV6-1

cdr3_aa: CASSRASGGNEQYF
cdr3_nt: TGTGCCAGCAGCCGCGCTAGCGGGGGAAACGAGCAGTACTTC
clone_size: few
d_call: TRBD2
j_call: TRBJ2-7
v_call: TRBV6-1

cdr3_aa: CASSLIGDRVSEQYF
cdr3_nt: TGTGCCAGCAGCTTAATCGGGGACAGAGTCTCCGAGCAGTACTTC
clone_size: few
d_call: TRBD1
j_call: TRBJ2-7
v_call: TRBV7-2

cdr3_aa: CSVGVEAYEQYF
cdr3_nt: TGCAGCGTTGGCGTGGAAGCCTACGAGCAGTACTTC
clone_size: few
d_call: .
j_call: TRBJ2-7
v_call: TRBV29-1

cdr3_aa: CASSLPGGEKLFF
cdr3_nt: TGTGCCAGCAGCCTTCCCGGTGGGGAAAAACTGTTTTTT
clone_size: many
d_call: .
j_call: TRBJ1-4
v_call: TRBV11-2

cdr3_aa: CSARDIISAHTDTQYF
cdr3_nt: TGCAGTGCTAGAGATATCATCTCAGCACACACAGATACGCAGTATTTT
clone_size: .
d_call: .
j_call: TRBJ2-3
v_call: TRBV20-1

cdr3_aa: CASSVVGLNQPQHF
cdr3_nt: TGTGCCAGCAGTGTGGTTGGCCTTAATCAGCCCCAGCATTTT
clone_size: few
d_call: .
j_call: TRBJ1-5
v_call: TRBV12-3/TRBV12-4

cdr3_aa: CASRGTGAQETQYF
cdr3_nt: TGTGCCAGCAGGGGTACAGGGGCCCAAGAGACCCAGTACTTC
clone_size: .
d_call: TRBD1
j_call: TRBJ2-5
v_call: TRBV28

cdr3_aa: CASSLKEVAPLHF
cdr3_nt: TGTGCCAGCAGTTTAAAGGAAGTGGCACCCCTCCACTTT
clone_size: few
d_call: .
j_call: TRBJ1-6
v_call: TRBV12-3/TRBV12-4

cdr3_aa: CASSTLATRNIQYF
cdr3_nt: TGTGCCAGCAGTACCCTTGCTACGCGAAACATTCAGTACTTC
clone_size: few
d_call: .
j_call: TRBJ2-4
v_call: TRBV7-9

cdr3_aa: CASSPQLASNNEQFF
cdr3_nt: TGTGCCAGCAGCCCTCAACTAGCGAGTAACAATGAGCAGTTCTTC
clone_size: once
d_call: TRBD2
j_call: TRBJ2-1
v_call: TRBV27

cdr3_aa: CATSRIRQGGETQYF
cdr3_nt: TGTGCCACCAGCAGGATAAGACAGGGCGGAGAGACCCAGTACTTC
clone_size: .
d_call: TRBD1
j_call: TRBJ2-5
v_call: TRBV15

cdr3_aa: CASSTKTSGAYNEQFF
cdr3_nt: TGCGCCAGCAGCACAAAGACTAGCGGGGCCTACAATGAGCAGTTCTTC
clone_size: few
d_call: TRBD2
j_call: TRBJ2-1
v_call: TRBV5-1

cdr3_aa: CASSPQPLAGGGNEQFF
cdr3_nt: TGTGCCAGCAGCCCCCAACCACTAGCGGGAGGAGGTAATGAGCAGTTCTTC
clone_size: .
d_call: TRBD2
j_call: TRBJ2-1
v_call: TRBV5-5

cdr3_aa: CASSLGVGSSYNEQFF
cdr3_nt: TGCGCCAGCAGCTTGGGCGTGGGAAGCTCCTACAATGAGCAGTTCTTC
clone_size: many
d_call: .
j_call: TRBJ2-1
v_call: TRBV5-1

cdr3_aa: CASSSMGSYNSPLHF
cdr3_nt: TGTGCCAGCAGTTCCATGGGTTCCTATAATTCACCCCTCCACTTT
clone_size: few
d_call: .
j_call: TRBJ1-6
v_call: TRBV27

cdr3_aa: CASSLSPFRDFNTEAFF
cdr3_nt: TGTGCCAGCAGTTTGTCTCCCTTCCGGGACTTCAACACTGAAGCTTTCTTT
clone_size: .
d_call: .
j_call: TRBJ1-1
v_call: TRBV12-3/TRBV12-4

cdr3_aa: CATSRDPRRNEKLFF
cdr3_nt: TGTGCCACCAGCAGAGATCCCCGGAGAAATGAAAAACTGTTTTTT
clone_size: many
d_call: .
j_call: TRBJ1-4
v_call: TRBV15

cdr3_aa: CSAPWTGKNIQYF
cdr3_nt: TGCAGTGCTCCTTGGACAGGGAAAAACATTCAGTACTTC
clone_size: few
d_call: TRBD1
j_call: TRBJ2-4
v_call: TRBV20-1

cdr3_aa: CASTFPRGTENSEQFF
cdr3_nt: TGTGCCAGCACCTTCCCGAGGGGGACAGAGAATTCTGAGCAGTTCTTC
clone_size: few
d_call: TRBD1
j_call: TRBJ2-1
v_call: TRBV28

cdr3_aa: CASSFRRGSGELFF
cdr3_nt: TGTGCCAGCAGCTTCAGACGGGGCAGCGGGGAGCTGTTTTTT
clone_size: .
d_call: .
j_call: TRBJ2-2
v_call: TRBV7-6

cdr3_aa: CASSLVGTADGYTF
cdr3_nt: TGCGCCAGCAGCTTGGTTGGGACAGCCGATGGCTACACCTTC
clone_size: .
d_call: TRBD1
j_call: TRBJ1-2
v_call: TRBV5-1

cdr3_aa: CASSLGGKGQILPKNIQYF
cdr3_nt: TGTGCCAGCAGCTTAGGGGGGAAGGGACAGATTTTGCCCAAAAACATTCAGTACTTC
clone_size: .
d_call: TRBD1
j_call: TRBJ2-4
v_call: TRBV11-2